This entry describes one TCR beta chain. No antigen is known for it. No quality values exist for individual bases; no much larger clone is one base distant. The CDR3 regions of human TCRbeta chains were subjected to immunosequencing. As for the original processing: TCRs in the repertoires were compared against a reference library of SARS-CoV-2-specific TCRs that had been generated with the MIRA antigen-specificity platform. Breadth was defined as the fraction of unique TCRs that were SARS-CoV-2-associated, and depth was defined as the fraction of total T cells that were SARS-CoV-2-associated. Using the MIRA data, every spike-specific TCR was mapped to the spike region that the TCR reacted to and assigned to either a CD4 or a CD8 class. Log10-transformed breadth and depth values were compared by one-way ANOVA with Sidak's multiple comparisons tests. The table was pulled from immuneACCESS by TCRdb, which kept in-frame rearrangements only. Such tables lose some clones; where checked, under half of the loss comes from unresolved V genes, and the rest has no known cause. V and J calls and clone size are given by that table; D and trimming were obtained from the DNA. The table for this sample lists tens of thousands of clones; 85% to 90% of them were counted only once. The ten largest make up around 7% of the sample.

Trimming removed 6 bases from V and 0 bases from J, leaving 12 bases between the germline ends. Taken from the germline V gene, the CDR1 and CDR2 loops are MDHEN and SYDVKM. The CDR3 starts with the cysteine, ends with the phenylalanine, and has 14 residues. Of the read, only the CDR3 DNA is kept; its 42 bases are in frame from base 1. The entry originates in a study of T cell responses to AZD1222 COVID-19 vaccine (dated by TCRdb to the early 2020s). Background on the whole study: AZD1222 recipients given second doses at about 4 weeks or at about 12 weeks were pooled, since spike-specific TCR depth and breadth were not found to differ between the two schedules. A total of 230 to 250 trial participants underwent TCR sequencing, of whom about 210 received two doses of AZD1222 and 26 received two doses of the MenACWY control vaccine. Trial participants were enrolled by age into subgroups of 18-55, 56-69 and 70-plus years, and around 150, 29 and 61 TCR-sequenced participants, respectively, were included in these subgroups.

The paper as a whole reports these results and caveats: In the small 56-69-year group, the increase in depth fell short of significance, most likely because of low power. Conclusions about previously exposed vaccinees were limited because only six AZD1222 recipients were SARS-CoV-2 seropositive at baseline. Participants were mostly white British and included more females than males, and it was suggested by the authors that clonal diversity may have been underestimated. Reportedly, close to half of the unique spike-specific TCRs recognized epitopes lying outside the regions that are mutated in the B.1.351 and B.1.1.7 variants. No day 14 peak-response samples were available, so repertoires were characterized only after the peak T cell response. Vaccine-associated CD4 TCRs spanned the whole spike protein, with dominant responses in regions 160-218 and 743-854. A significant rise in spike-specific TCR breadth and depth was observed after two AZD1222 doses relative to day 0 and relative to MenACWY recipients.

Per the publication, the time point label means: baseline before first vaccination. Samples from vaccinated people were obtained from the UK trials COV001 and COV002, which included a single-blind randomized controlled phase 2/3 trial of AZD1222 (ChAdOx1 nCoV-19) in healthy adults. For TCRbeta chain sequencing, PBMC samples were collected from trial participants at day 0 and at day 28 after the second dose. This sequence originates from an adult in good health. The input for sequencing was peripheral blood, taken on day 0 of AZD1222 vaccination. This receptor chain uses TRBV28 and TRBJ2-7; TRBD2 is a possible D gene, resting on 5 matching bases. The CDR3 is CASSLAQVSYEQYF. The bases read TGTGCCAGCAGCCTAGCCCAGGTCTCCTACGAGCAGTACTTC.